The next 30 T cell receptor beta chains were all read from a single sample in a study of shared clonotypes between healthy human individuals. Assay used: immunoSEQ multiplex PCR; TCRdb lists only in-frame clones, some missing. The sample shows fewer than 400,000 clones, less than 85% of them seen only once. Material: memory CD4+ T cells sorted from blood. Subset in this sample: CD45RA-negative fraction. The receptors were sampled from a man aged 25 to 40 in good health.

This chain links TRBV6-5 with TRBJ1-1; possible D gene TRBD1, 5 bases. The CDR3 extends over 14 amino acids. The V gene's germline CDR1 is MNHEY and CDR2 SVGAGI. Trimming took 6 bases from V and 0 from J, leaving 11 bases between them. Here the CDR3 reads CASRFRAMNTEAFF. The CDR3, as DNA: TGTGCCAGCAGATTCAGGGCGATGAACACTGAAGCTTTCTTT.

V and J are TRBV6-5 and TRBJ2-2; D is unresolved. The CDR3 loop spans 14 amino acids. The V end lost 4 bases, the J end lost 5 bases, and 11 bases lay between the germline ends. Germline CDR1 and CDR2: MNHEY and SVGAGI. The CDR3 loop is CASSFGSPTGELFF. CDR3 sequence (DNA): TGTGCCAGCAGTTTCGGAAGCCCAACCGGGGAGCTGTTTTTT.

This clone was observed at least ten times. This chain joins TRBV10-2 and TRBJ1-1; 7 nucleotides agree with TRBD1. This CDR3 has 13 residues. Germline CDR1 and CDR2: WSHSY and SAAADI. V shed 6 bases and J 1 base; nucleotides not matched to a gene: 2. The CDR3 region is CASRDRPNTEAFF. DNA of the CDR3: TGCGCCAGCAGGGACAGGCCGAACACTGAAGCTTTCTTT.

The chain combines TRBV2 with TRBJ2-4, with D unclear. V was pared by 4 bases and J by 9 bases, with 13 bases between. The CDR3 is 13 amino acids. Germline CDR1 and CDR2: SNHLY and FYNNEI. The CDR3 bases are TGTGCCAGCAGTGTGGAGTTCTCCGGCATTCAGTACTTC. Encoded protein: CASSVEFSGIQYF.

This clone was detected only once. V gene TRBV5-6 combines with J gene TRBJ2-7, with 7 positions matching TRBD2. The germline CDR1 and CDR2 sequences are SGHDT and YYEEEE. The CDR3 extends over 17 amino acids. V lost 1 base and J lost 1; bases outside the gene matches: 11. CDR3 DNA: TGTGCCAGCAGCTTGCCGAGGACTAGTAGGGTATCCTACGAGCAGTACTTC. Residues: CASSLPRTSRVSYEQYF.

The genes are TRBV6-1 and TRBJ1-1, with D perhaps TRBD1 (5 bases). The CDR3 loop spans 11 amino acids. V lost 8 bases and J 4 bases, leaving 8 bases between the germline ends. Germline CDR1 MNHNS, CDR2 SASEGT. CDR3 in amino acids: CASGRGTEAFF. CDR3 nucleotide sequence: TGTGCCAGCGGGAGGGGCACTGAAGCTTTCTTT.

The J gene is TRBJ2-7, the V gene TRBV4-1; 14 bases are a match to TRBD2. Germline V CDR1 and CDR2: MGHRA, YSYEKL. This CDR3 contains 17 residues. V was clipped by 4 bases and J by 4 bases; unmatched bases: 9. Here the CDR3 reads CASSPGLAGVREYEQYF. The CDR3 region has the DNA TGCGCCAGCAGCCCGGGACTAGCGGGAGTCCGTGAGTACGAGCAGTACTTC.

As DNA, the CDR3 is TGCGCCAGCAGCCCCACCCCGACTAGCGGACAAAGGGAGACCCAGTACTTC. It encodes CASSPTPTSGQRETQYF. The chain uses TRBV5-1 and TRBJ2-5; TRBD2 matches 9 bases. CDR3 length: 17 amino acids. V gave up 4 bases and J gave up 5 bases; unmatched junction bases: 15. Per the germline V gene, CDR1 is SGHRS and CDR2 is YFSETQ.

In DNA form, the CDR3 reads TGTGCCAGCAGCCCCCAGGGTCCCTATGGCTACACCTTC. Amino acids: CASSPQGPYGYTF. V usage is TRBV11-2 and J usage is TRBJ1-2; D perhaps matches TRBD1 (5 bases). The V and J ends lost 5 bases and 4 bases respectively, with 11 bases between them. Germline-derived CDR1 and CDR2 are SGHAT and FQNNGV. CDR3 length: 13 residues.

CDR3 sequence reads: CASSPDLGQGALGTDTQYF. The CDR3 DNA reads as TGTGCCAGCAGCCCAGACCTGGGACAGGGGGCGCTGGGCACAGATACGCAGTATTTT. The V call is TRBV11-1, the J call TRBJ2-3, with 12 bases that match TRBD1. The CDR3 runs 19 residues. The J segment lost 1 base and the V segment lost 5 bases, leaving 13 bases of the junction unmatched. Germline V gene sequence: CDR1 SGHAT, CDR2 FQDESV (reference sequence). Combining the CDR3 with reference TRBV11-1 and TRBJ2-3 gives the whole variable domain EAEVAQSPRYKITEKSQAVAFWCDPISGHATLYWYRQILGQGPELLVQFQDESVVDDSQLPKDRFSAERLKGVDSTLKIQPAELGDSAMYLCASSPDLGQGALGTDTQYFGPGTRLTVL.

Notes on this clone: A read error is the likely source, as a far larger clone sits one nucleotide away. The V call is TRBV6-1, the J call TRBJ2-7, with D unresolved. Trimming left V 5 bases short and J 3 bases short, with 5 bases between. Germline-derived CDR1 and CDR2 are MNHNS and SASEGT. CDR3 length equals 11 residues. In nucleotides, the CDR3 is TGTGCCAGCAGTCTCGGCTACGAGCAGTACTTC. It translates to CASSLGYEQYF.

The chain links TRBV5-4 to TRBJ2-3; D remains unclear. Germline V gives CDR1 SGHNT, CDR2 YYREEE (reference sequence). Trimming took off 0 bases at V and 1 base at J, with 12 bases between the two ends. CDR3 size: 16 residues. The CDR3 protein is CASSLAGRARTDTQYF. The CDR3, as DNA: TGTGCCAGCAGCTTGGCGGGCCGGGCGCGCACAGATACGCAGTATTTT.

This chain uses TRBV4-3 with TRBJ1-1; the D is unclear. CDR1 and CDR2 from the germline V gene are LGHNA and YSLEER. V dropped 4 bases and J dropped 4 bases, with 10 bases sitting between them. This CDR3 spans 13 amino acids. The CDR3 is CASSLEFSTEAFF. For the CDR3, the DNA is TGCGCCAGCAGCCTAGAGTTTAGCACTGAAGCTTTCTTT.

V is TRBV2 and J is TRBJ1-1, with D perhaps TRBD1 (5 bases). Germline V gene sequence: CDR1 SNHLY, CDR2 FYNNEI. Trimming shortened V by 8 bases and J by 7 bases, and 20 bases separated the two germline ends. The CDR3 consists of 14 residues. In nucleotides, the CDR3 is TGTGCCAGCCGGGACGATACACTGAAGCTTGAAGCTTTCTTT. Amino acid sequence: CASRDDTLKLEAFF.

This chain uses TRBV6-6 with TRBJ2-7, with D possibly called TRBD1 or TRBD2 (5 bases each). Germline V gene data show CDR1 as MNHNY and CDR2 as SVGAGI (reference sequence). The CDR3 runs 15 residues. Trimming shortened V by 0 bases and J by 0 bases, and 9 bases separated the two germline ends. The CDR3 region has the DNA TGTGCCAGCAGTTACTCGTTCGGGACCTCCTACGAGCAGTACTTC. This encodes CASSYSFGTSYEQYF.

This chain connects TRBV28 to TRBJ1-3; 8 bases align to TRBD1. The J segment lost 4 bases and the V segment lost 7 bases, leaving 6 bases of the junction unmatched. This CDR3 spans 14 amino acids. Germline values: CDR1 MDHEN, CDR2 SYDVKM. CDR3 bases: TGTGCCAGCAACTACAGGGGGTTGGGAAACACCATATATTTT. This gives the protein CASNYRGLGNTIYF.

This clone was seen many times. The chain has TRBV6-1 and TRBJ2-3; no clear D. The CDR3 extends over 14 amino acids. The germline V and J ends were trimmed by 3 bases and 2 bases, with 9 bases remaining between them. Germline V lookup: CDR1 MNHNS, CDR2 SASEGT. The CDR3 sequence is CASSDPSLTDTQYF. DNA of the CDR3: TGTGCCAGCAGTGACCCGTCCCTCACAGATACGCAGTATTTT.

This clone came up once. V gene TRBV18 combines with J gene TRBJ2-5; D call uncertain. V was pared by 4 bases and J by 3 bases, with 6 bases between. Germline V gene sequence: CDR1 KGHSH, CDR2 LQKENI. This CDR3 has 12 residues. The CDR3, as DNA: TGTGCCAGCTCACAAAAGGAAGAGACCCAGTACTTC. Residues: CASSQKEETQYF.

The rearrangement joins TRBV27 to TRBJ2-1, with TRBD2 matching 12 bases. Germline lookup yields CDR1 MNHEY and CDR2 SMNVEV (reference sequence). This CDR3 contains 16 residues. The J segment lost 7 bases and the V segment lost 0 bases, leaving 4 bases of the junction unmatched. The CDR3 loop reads CASSLSTSGRRNEQFF. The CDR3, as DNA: TGTGCCAGCAGTTTATCGACTAGCGGGAGAAGAAATGAGCAGTTCTTC.

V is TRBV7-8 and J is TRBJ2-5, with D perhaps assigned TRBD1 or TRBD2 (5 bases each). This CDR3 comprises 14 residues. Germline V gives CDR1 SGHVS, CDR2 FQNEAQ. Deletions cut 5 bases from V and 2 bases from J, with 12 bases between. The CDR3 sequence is CASSPGTAQETQYF. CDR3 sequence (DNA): TGTGCCAGCAGCCCAGGGACCGCTCAAGAGACCCAGTACTTC.

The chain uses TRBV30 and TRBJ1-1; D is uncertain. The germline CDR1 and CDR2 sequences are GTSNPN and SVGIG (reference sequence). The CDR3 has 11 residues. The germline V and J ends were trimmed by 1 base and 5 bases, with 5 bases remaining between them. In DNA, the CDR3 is TGTGCCTGGAGTGCCTTGACTGAAGCTTTCTTT. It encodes CAWSALTEAFF.

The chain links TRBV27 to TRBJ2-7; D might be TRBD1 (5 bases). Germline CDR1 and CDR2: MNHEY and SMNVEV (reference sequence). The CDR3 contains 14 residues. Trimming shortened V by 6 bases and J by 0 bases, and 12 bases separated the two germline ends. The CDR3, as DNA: TGTGCCAGCAGACAAGGGGTTTCCTCCTACGAGCAGTACTTC. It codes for CASRQGVSSYEQYF.

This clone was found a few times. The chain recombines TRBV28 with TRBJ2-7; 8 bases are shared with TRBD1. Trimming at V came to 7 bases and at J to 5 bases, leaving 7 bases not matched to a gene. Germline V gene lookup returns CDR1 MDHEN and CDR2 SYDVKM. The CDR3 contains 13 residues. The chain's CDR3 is CASMDPGGHEQYF. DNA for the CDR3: TGTGCCAGCATGGACCCAGGGGGCCACGAGCAGTACTTC. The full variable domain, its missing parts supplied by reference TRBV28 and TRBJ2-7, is DVKVTQSSRYLVKRTGEKVFLECVQDMDHENMFWYRQDPGLGLRLIYFSYDVKMKEKGDIPEGYSVSREKKERFSLILESASTNQTSMYLCASMDPGGHEQYFGPGTRLTVT.

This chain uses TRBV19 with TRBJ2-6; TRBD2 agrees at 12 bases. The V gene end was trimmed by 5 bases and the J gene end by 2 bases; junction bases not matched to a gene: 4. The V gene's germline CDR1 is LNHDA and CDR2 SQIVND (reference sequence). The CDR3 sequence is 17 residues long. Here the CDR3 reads CASSSLAGGPGANVLTF. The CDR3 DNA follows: TGTGCCAGTAGTTCCCTAGCGGGAGGGCCTGGGGCCAACGTCCTGACTTTC.

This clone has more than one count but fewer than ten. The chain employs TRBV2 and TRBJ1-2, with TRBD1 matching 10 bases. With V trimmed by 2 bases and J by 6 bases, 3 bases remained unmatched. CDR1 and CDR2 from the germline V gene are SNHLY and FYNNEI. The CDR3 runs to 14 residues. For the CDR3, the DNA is TGTGCCAGCAGTGAATCGACAGGGGGCGATGGCTACACCTTC. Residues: CASSESTGGDGYTF.

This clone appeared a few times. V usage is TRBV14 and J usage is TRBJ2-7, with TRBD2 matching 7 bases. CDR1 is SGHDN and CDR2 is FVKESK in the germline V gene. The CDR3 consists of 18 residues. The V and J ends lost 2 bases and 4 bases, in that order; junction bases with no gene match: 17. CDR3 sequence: CASSQSGSPGRWSYEQYF. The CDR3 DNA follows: TGTGCCAGCAGCCAAAGTGGGTCGCCCGGGAGGTGGTCGTACGAGCAGTACTTC.

DNA of the CDR3: TGTGCCAGCAGCTTAGCCAGCCCCGGGACAGCCAACTATGGCTACACCTTC. Translated, it gives CASSLASPGTANYGYTF. The rearrangement joins TRBV7-7 to TRBJ1-2; 7 nucleotides match TRBD1. CDR1 is SSHAT, CDR2 FNYEAQ, per germline (reference sequence). After removal of 0 bases from V and 2 bases from J, the junction contained 9 bases not matched to a gene. The CDR3 covers 17 residues.

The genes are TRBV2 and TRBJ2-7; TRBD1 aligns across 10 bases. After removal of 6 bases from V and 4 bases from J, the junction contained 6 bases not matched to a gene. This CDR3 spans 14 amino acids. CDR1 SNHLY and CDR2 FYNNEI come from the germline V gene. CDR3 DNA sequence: TGTGCCAGCAGGCCGGGACAGGGGTGGTACGAGCAGTACTTC. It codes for CASRPGQGWYEQYF.

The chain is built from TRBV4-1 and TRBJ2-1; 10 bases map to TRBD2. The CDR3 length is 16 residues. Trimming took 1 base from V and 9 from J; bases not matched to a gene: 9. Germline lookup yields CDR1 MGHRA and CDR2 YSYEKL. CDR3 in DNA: TGCGCCAGCAGCCAAGGACCGGCTAGCGGGAGTACTGAGCAGTTCTTC. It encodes CASSQGPASGSTEQFF.

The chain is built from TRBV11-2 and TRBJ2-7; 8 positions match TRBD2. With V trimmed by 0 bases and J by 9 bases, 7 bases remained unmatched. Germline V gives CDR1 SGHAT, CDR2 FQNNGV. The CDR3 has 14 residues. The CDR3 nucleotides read TGTGCCAGCAGCTTAGAGGGGACTAGATCAGCGCAGTACTTC. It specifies CASSLEGTRSAQYF.